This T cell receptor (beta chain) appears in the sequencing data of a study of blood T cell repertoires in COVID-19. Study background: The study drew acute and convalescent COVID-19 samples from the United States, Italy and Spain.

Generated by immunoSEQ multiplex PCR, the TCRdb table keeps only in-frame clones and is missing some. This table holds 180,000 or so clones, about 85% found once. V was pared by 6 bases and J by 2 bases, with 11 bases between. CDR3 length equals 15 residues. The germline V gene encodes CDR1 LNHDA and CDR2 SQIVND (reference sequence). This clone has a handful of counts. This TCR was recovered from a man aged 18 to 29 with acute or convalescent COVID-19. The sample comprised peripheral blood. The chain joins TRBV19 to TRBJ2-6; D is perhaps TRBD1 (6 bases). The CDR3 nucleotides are TGTGCCAGTAGCCCTACAGGGACTGGGGCCAACGTCCTGACTTTC. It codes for CASSPTGTGANVLTF. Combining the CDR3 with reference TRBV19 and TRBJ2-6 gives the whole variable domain DGGITQSPKYLFRKEGQNVTLSCEQNLNHDAMYWYRQDPGQGLRLIYYSQIVNDFQKGDIAEGYSVSREKKESFPLTVTSAQKNPTAFYLCASSPTGTGANVLTFGAGSRLTVL.